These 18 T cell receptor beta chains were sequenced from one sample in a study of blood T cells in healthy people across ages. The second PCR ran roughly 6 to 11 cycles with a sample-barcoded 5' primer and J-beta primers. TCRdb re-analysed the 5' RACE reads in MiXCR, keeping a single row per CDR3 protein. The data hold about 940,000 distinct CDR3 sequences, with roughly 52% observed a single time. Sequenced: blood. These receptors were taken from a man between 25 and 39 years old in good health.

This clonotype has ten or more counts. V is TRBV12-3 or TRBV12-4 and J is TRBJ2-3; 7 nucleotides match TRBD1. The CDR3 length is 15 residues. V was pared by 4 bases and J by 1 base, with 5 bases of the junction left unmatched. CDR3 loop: CASSSTGSGTDTQYF. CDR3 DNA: TGTGCCAGCAGTTCGACAGGGTCAGGCACAGATACGCAGTATTTT.

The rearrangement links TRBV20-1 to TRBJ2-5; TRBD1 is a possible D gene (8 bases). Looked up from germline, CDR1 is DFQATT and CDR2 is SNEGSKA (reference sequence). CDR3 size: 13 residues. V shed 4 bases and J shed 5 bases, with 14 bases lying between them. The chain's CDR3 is CSATDRGGETQYF. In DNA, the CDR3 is TGCAGTGCTACAGACAGGGGAGGGGAGACCCAGTACTTC.

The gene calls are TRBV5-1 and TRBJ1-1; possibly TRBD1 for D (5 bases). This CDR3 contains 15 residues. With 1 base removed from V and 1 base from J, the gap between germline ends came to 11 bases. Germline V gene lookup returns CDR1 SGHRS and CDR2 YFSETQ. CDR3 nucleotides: TGCGCCAGCAGCTTGATGGGGCAGGCGAACACTGAAGCTTTCTTT. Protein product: CASSLMGQANTEAFF.

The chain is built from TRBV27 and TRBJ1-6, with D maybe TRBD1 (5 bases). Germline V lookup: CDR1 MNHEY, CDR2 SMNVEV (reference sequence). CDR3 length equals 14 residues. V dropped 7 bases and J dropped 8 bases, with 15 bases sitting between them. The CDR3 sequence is CASNQGQRDSPLHF. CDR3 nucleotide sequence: TGTGCCAGCAACCAGGGTCAAAGGGATTCACCCCTCCACTTT.

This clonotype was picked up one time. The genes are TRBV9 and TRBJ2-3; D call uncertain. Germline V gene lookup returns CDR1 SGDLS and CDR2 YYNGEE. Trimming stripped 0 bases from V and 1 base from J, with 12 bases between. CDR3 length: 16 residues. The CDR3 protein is CASSVGTLGGTDTQYF. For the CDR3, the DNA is TGTGCCAGCAGCGTAGGAACCCTAGGAGGCACAGATACGCAGTATTTT. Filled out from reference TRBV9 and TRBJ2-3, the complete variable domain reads DSGVTQTPKHLITATGQRVTLRCSPRSGDLSVYWYQQSLDQGLQFLIQYYNGEERAKGNILERFSAQQFPDLHSELNLSSLELGDSALYFCASSVGTLGGTDTQYFGPGTRLTVL.

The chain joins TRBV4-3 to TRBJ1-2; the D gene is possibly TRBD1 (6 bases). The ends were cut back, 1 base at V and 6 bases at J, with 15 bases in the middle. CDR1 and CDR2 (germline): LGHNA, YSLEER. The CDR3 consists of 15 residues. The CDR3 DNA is TGCGCCAGCAGCCAAGGGGGCAGGGGACTGGATGGCTACACCTTC. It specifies CASSQGGRGLDGYTF.

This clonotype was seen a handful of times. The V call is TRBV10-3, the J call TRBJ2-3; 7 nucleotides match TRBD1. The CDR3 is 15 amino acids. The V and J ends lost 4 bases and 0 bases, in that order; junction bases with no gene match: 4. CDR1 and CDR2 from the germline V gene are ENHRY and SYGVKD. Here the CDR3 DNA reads TGTGCCATCAGTGCTACAGGGGTCAGCACAGATACGCAGTATTTT. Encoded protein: CAISATGVSTDTQYF.

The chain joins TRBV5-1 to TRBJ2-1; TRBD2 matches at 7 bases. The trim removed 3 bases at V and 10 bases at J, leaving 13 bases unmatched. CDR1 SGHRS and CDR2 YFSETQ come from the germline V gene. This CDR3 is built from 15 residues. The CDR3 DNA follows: TGCGCCAGCAGCTACGACGCCTTAAGCGGGGTCGAGCAGTTCTTC. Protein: CASSYDALSGVEQFF.

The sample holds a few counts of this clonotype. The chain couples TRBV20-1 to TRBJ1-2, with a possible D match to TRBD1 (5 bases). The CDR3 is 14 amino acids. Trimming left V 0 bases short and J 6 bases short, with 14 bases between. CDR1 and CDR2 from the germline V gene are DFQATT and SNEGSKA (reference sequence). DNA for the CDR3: TGCAGTGCTAGAGAGCCAGGGAAGTATGATGGCTACACCTTC. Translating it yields CSAREPGKYDGYTF.

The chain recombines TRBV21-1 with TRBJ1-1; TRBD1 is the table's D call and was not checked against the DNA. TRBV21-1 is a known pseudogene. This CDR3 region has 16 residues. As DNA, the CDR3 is TGTGCCGGCAGCAAGACGGGGACAGGCAAGAACACTGAAGCTTTCTTT. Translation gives CAGSKTGTGKNTEAFF.

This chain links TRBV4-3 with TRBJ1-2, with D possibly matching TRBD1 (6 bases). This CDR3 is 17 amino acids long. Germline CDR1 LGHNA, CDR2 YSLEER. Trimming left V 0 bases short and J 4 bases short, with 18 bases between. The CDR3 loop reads CASSQDSRGRGFYGYTF. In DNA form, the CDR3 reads TGCGCCAGCAGCCAAGATTCTAGGGGCAGGGGCTTCTATGGCTACACCTTC.

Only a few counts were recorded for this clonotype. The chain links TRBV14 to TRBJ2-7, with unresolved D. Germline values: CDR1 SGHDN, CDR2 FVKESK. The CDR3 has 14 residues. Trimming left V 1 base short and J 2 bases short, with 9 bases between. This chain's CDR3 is CASSQALRTYEQYF. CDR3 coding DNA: TGTGCCAGCAGCCAAGCCCTGAGAACCTACGAGCAGTACTTC.

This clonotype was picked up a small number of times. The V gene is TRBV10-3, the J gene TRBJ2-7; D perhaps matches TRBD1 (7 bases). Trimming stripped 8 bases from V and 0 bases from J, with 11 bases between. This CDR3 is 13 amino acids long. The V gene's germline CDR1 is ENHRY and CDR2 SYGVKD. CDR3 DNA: TGTGCCATCGGAGGGGACAGCTCCTACGAGCAGTACTTC. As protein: CAIGGDSSYEQYF.

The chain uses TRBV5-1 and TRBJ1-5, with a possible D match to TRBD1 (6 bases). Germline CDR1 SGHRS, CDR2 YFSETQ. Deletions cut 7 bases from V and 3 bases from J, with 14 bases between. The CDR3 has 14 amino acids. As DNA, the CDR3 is TGCGCCAGCGCTCCGGGACAACCCAATCAGCCCCAGCATTTT. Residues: CASAPGQPNQPQHF. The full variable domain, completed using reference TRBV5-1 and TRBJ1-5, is KAGVTQTPRYLIKTRGQQVTLSCSPISGHRSVSWYQQTPGQGLQFLFEYFSETQRNKGNFPGRFSGRQFSNSRSEMNVSTLELGDSALYLCASAPGQPNQPQHFGDGTRLSIL.

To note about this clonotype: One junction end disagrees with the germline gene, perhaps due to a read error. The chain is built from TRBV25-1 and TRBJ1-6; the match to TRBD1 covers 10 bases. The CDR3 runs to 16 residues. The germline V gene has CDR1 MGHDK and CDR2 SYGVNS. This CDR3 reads CACSERGQGRNSPLHF. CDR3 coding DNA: TGTGCCTGCAGTGAAAGGGGACAGGGGAGGAATTCACCCCTCCACTTT.

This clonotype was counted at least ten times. CDR3 residues: CASSEGMNTEAFF. In DNA, the CDR3 is TGTGCCAGCTCGGAAGGAATGAACACTGAAGCTTTCTTT. The chain carries TRBV18 and TRBJ1-1; D is unresolved. The CDR3 contains 13 residues. From germline, CDR1 is KGHSH and CDR2 LQKENI. The V and J ends lost 6 bases and 0 bases respectively, with 8 bases between them.

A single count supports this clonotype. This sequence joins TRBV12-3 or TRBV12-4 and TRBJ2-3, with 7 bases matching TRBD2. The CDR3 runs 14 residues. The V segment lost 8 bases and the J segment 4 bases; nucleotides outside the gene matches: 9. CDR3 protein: CASGGGIVSDTQYF. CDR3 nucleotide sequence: TGTGCCAGCGGGGGAGGGATTGTTTCAGATACGCAGTATTTT.

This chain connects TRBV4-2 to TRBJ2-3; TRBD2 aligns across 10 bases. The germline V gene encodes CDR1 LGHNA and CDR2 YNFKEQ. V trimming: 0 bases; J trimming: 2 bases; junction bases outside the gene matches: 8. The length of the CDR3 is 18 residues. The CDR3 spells CASSQETGAGGPTDTQYF. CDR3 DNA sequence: TGTGCCAGCAGCCAAGAAACCGGAGCGGGGGGGCCCACAGATACGCAGTATTTT.